This record looks at one TCR beta chain sequence and its context. V was pared by 6 bases and J by 1 base, with 12 bases between. In germline, CDR1 is LNHDA, CDR2 SQIVND (reference sequence). The CDR3 is 14 amino acids. The record originates from a study of blood T cell repertoires in COVID-19. Study information: The United States, Italy and Spain were the sources of the acute and convalescent COVID-19 samples.

Source study methods: The authors estimated nucleated cell counts from reference gene primer amplification. The method was immunoSEQ multiplex PCR; TCRdb's version includes in-frame clones alone and lacks a portion of them. V and J calls and clone size follow that table, whereas D and trimming were derived from the DNA. The sample includes about 320,000 clones, around four fifths of them seen just once. The chain employs TRBV19 and TRBJ2-5, with D possibly matching TRBD2 (6 bases). The sample consisted of peripheral blood. The clonotype was recovered from a woman aged 50 to 65 with acute or convalescent COVID-19. The CDR3 region has the DNA TGTGCCAGTAGGAACCGGGGGACCCAAGAGACCCAGTACTTC. Amino acids: CASRNRGTQETQYF.